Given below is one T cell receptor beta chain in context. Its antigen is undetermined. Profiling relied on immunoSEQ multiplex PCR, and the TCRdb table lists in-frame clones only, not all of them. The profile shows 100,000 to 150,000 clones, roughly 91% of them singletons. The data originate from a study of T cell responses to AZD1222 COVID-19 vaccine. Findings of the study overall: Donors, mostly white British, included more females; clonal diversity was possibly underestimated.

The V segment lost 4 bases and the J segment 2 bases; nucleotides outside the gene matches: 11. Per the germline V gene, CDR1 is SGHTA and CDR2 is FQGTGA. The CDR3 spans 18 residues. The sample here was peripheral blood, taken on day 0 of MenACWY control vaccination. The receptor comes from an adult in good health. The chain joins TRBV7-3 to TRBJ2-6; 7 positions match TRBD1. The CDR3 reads CASSSRQGFEAGANVLTF. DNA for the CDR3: TGTGCCAGCAGCTCCCGACAGGGCTTTGAGGCTGGGGCCAACGTCCTGACTTTC. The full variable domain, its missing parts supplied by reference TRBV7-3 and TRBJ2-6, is GAGVSQTPSNKVTEKGKYVELRCDPISGHTALYWYRQSLGQGPEFLIYFQGTGAADDSGLPNDRFFAVRPEGSVSTLKIQRTERGDSAVYLCASSSRQGFEAGANVLTFGAGSRLTVL.